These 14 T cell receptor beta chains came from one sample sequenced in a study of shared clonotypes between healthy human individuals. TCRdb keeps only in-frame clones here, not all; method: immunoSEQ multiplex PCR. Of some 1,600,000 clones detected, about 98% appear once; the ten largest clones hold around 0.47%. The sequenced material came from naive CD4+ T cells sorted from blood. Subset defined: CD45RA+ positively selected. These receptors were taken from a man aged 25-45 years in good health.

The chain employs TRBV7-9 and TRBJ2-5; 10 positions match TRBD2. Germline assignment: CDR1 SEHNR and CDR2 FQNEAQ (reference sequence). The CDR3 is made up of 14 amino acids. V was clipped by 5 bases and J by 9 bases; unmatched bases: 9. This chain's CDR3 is CASSLGLAPLAQYF. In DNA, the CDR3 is TGTGCCAGCAGCCTGGGACTAGCGCCGTTGGCCCAGTACTTC.

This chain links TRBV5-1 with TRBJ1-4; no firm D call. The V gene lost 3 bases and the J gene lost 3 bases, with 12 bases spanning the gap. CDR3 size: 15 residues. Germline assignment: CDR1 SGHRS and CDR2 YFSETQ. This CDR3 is CASSSRESSNEKLFF. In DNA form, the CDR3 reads TGCGCCAGCAGCTCCCGGGAATCGTCTAATGAAAAACTGTTTTTT. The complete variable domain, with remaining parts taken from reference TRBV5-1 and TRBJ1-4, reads KAGVTQTPRYLIKTRGQQVTLSCSPISGHRSVSWYQQTPGQGLQFLFEYFSETQRNKGNFPGRFSGRQFSNSRSEMNVSTLELGDSALYLCASSSRESSNEKLFFGSGTQLSVL.

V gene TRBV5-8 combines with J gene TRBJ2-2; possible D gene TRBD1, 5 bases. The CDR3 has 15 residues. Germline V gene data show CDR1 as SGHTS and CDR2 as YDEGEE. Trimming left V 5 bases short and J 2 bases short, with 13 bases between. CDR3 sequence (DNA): TGTGCCAGCAGGAACAGACAGCTTAACACCGGGGAGCTGTTTTTT. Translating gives CASRNRQLNTGELFF. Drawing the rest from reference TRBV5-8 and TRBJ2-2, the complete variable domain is EAGVTQSPTHLIKTRGQQATLRCSPISGHTSVYWYQQALGLGLQFLLWYDEGEERNRGNFPPRFSGRQFPNYSSELNVNALELEDSALYLCASRNRQLNTGELFFGEGSRLTVL.

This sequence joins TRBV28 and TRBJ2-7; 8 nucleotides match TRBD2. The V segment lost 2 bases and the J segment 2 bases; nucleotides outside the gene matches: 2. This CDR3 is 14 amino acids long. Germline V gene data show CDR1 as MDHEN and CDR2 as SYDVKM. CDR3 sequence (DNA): TGTGCCAGCAGTTTACCCGGGGGGGCCTACGAGCAGTACTTC. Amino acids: CASSLPGGAYEQYF. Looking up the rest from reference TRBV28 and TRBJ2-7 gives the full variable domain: DVKVTQSSRYLVKRTGEKVFLECVQDMDHENMFWYRQDPGLGLRLIYFSYDVKMKEKGDIPEGYSVSREKKERFSLILESASTNQTSMYLCASSLPGGAYEQYFGPGTRLTVT.

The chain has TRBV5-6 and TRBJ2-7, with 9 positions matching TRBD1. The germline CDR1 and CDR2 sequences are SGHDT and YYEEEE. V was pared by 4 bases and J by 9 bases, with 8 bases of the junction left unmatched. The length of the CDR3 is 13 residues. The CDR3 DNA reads TGTGCCAGCAGCCTAGGGACAGGGAGGCGGCAGTACTTC. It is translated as CASSLGTGRRQYF.

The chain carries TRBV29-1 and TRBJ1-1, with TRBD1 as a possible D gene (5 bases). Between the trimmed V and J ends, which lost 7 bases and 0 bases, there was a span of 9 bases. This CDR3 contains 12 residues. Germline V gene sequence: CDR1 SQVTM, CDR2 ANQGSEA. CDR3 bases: TGCAGCGCCTCGACAGTGAACACTGAAGCTTTCTTT. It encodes CSASTVNTEAFF.

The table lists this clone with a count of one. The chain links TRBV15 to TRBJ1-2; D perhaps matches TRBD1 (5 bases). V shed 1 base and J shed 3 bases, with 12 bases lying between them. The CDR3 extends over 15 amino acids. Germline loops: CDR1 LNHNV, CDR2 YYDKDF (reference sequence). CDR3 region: CATSRGGANHYGYTF. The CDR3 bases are TGTGCCACCAGCAGAGGGGGCGCGAATCACTATGGCTACACCTTC.

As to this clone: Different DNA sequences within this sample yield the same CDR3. As DNA, the CDR3 is TGTGCCAGCAGCTGGGGTTACGAGCAGTACTTC. Residues: CASSWGYEQYF. This sequence joins TRBV28 and TRBJ2-7, with D uncertain. Looked up from germline, CDR1 is MDHEN and CDR2 is SYDVKM. The CDR3 is 11 amino acids. With 6 bases removed from V and 4 bases from J, the gap between germline ends came to 7 bases.

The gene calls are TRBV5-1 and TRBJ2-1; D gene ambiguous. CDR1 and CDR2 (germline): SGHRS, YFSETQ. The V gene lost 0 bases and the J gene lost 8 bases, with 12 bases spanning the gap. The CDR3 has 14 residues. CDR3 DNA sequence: TGCGCCAGCAGCTTGGGGTCCCTTCCCGATGAGCAGTTCTTC. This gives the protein CASSLGSLPDEQFF.

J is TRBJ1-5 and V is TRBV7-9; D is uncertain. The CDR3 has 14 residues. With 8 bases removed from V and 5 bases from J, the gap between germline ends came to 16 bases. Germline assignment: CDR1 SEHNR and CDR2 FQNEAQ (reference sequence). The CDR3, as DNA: TGTGCCAGCGGGGAAGTTGGGCGCGATCAGCCCCAGCATTTT. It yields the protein CASGEVGRDQPQHF.

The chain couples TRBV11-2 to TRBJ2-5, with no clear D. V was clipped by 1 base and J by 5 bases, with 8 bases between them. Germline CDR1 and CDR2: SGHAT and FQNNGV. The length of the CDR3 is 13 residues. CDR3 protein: CASSLGQEETQYF. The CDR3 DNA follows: TGTGCCAGCAGCTTAGGGCAGGAGGAGACCCAGTACTTC.

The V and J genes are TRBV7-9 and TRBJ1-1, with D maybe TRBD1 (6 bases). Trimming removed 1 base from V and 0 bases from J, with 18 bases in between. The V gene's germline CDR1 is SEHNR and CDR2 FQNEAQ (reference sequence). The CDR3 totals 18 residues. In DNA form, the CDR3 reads TGTGCCAGCAGCTTAGAGGGGGGCTTGGGACTAATGAACACTGAAGCTTTCTTT. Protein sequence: CASSLEGGLGLMNTEAFF.

The CDR3 is CASSRGAAQETQYF. The CDR3 nucleotides read TGCGCCAGCAGCAGAGGTGCAGCGCAAGAGACCCAGTACTTC. The chain has TRBV5-1 and TRBJ2-5; the D is unclear. The CDR3 has 14 amino acids. Germline CDR1 SGHRS, CDR2 YFSETQ. V was trimmed by 4 bases and J by 2 bases, leaving 12 bases between them.

In DNA, the CDR3 is TGCGCCAGCAGTGAGTCAGGAGGGGCCGAGCAGTACTTC. It translates to CASSESGGAEQYF. V gene TRBV10-1 combines with J gene TRBJ2-7, with D possibly TRBD2 on 6 matching bases. Trimming left V 0 bases short and J 6 bases short, with 9 bases between. This CDR3 contains 13 residues. The V gene's germline CDR1 is WNHNN and CDR2 SYGVQD (reference sequence).